Listed here are 6 T cell receptor beta chains from one sample, sequenced in a study of T cells in Graves' hyperthyroidism and ophthalmopathy (dated by TCRdb to the late 2010s). To prepare the library, multiplex PCR was applied. The instrument was an Illumina HiSeq 2000. The TCR beta CDR3 regions were amplified from RNA transcripts. For the first round of RT-PCR on the TCR CDR3, the HTBI primer set was used together with the Qiagen OneStep RT-PCR kit. TCRdb reprocessed the public reads (quality trimming at Q25 with fastp, clone calling with MiXCR) and kept in-frame beta chains. Entries are consolidated by CDR3 protein sequence, retaining the most common genes and DNA. Across this sample there are a few hundred thousand distinct CDR3 sequences, with roughly 16% seen only once. The top ten clonotypes cover 25% to 30% of the sample. The sample comprised blood. The receptors originated from a woman in her twenties or thirties with Graves' ophthalmopathy.

This clonotype came up a few times. This chain connects TRBV12-3 or TRBV12-4 to TRBJ2-1, with 7 bases lining up with TRBD2. The CDR3 sequence is 16 residues long. The trim removed 5 bases at V and 4 bases at J, leaving 11 bases unmatched. CDR3 in amino acids: CASSDPSGNKYNEQFF. Written as DNA, the CDR3 is TGTGCCAGCAGTGATCCTAGCGGAAACAAATACAATGAGCAGTTCTTC.

This clonotype has a count of ten or more. The J gene is TRBJ2-5, the V gene TRBV7-2, with unresolved D. Per germline, CDR1 SGHTA and CDR2 FQGNSA. V was pared by 1 base and J by 2 bases, with 14 bases between. The CDR3 covers 16 residues. CDR3 in DNA: TGTGCCAGCAGCTTAGGTTCGCACGTAAATCAAGAGACCCAGTACTTC. This encodes CASSLGSHVNQETQYF. Variable domain in full (rest from reference TRBV7-2 and TRBJ2-5): GAGVSQSPSNKVTEKGKDVELRCDPISGHTALYWYRQSLGQGLEFLIYFQGNSAPDKSGLPSDRFSAERTGGSVSTLTIQRTQQEDSAVYLCASSLGSHVNQETQYFGPGTRLLVL.

This clonotype appeared a few times. The gene calls are TRBV20-1 and TRBJ1-3; D gene unclear. The germline V and J ends were trimmed by 0 bases and 5 bases, with 2 bases remaining between them. The CDR3 contains 11 residues. Per germline, CDR1 DFQATT and CDR2 SNEGSKA (reference sequence). The CDR3: CSARDRNTIYF. The CDR3 DNA reads TGCAGTGCTAGAGATAGAAACACCATATATTTT.

The sample holds a few counts of this clonotype. The chain joins TRBV29-1 to TRBJ2-3, with 9 positions matching TRBD2. The germline CDR1 and CDR2 sequences are SQVTM and ANQGSEA. The CDR3 is made up of 16 amino acids. The V segment lost 7 bases and the J segment 4 bases; nucleotides outside the gene matches: 15. The CDR3, as DNA: TGCAGCGGATGGGGTCTGGGCGGGAGGGCCGCAGATACGCAGTATTTT. It specifies CSGWGLGGRAADTQYF.

This chain links TRBV7-2 with TRBJ1-3, with a weak D call TRBD1 (6 bases). This CDR3 is built from 15 residues. V was cut by 3 bases and J by 3 bases, with 12 bases left in between. The germline V gene encodes CDR1 SGHTA and CDR2 FQGNSA. DNA for the CDR3: TGTGCCAGCAGCTTGGTCACAGGGAGTGGAAACACCATATATTTT. Translation: CASSLVTGSGNTIYF.

There are many counts of this clonotype. The V gene is TRBV18, the J gene TRBJ1-1; the D gene is possibly TRBD1 (5 bases). V was pared by 3 bases and J by 5 bases, with 16 bases between. CDR1 is KGHSH and CDR2 is LQKENI in the germline V gene. The CDR3 is 15 residues long. The CDR3 DNA follows: TGTGCCAGCTCACCCGGAGTGGGGGGTGGAACTGAAGCTTTCTTT. It codes for CASSPGVGGGTEAFF.